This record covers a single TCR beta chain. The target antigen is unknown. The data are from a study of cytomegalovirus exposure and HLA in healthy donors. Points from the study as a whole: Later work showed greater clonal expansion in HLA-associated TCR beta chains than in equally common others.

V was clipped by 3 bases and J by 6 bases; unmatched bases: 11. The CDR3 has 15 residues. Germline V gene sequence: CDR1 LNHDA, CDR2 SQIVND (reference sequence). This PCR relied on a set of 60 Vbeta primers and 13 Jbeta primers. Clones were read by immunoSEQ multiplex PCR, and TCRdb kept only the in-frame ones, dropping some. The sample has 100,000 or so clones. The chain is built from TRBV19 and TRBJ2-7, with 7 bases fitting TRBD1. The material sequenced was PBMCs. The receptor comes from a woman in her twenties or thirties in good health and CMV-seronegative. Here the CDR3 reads CASSIRFGTETEQYF. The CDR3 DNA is TGTGCCAGTAGTATCCGGTTCGGGACAGAGACCGAGCAGTACTTC. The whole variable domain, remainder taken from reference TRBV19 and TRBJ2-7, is DGGITQSPKYLFRKEGQNVTLSCEQNLNHDAMYWYRQDPGQGLRLIYYSQIVNDFQKGDIAEGYSVSREKKESFPLTVTSAQKNPTAFYLCASSIRFGTETEQYFGPGTRLTVT.